This note documents a single T cell receptor beta chain sequence. The antigen is undetermined. The data belong to a study of shared clonotypes between healthy human individuals. Study details: Each donor contributed plates that comprised three CD4 naive, three CD4 memory, two CD8 naive and one CD8 memory. Study-wide results and limits: On the whole, naive subsets had larger estimated richness than memory subsets had.

As defined, naive CD8 cells were CD45RO-negative and positively selected for CCR7, with terminally differentiated effector memory CD45RA+ cells excluded. Sequencing used immunoSEQ multiplex PCR; TCRdb keeps in-frame clones, though not all of them. The sample consists of millions of clones, about 95% of them appearing once. This CDR3 spans 13 amino acids. The V gene lost 3 bases and the J gene lost 6 bases, with 12 bases spanning the gap. The source of this sequence is a man younger than 35 in good health. The sequenced sample was naive CD8+ T cells sorted from blood. The rearrangement joins TRBV5-3 to TRBJ1-2, with D perhaps TRBD1 (5 bases). TRBV5-3 is given ORF status, its function remaining uncertain. The CDR3 loop is CARSSGPLHGYTF. Written as DNA, the CDR3 is TGTGCCAGAAGCTCAGGGCCCCTACATGGCTACACCTTC.